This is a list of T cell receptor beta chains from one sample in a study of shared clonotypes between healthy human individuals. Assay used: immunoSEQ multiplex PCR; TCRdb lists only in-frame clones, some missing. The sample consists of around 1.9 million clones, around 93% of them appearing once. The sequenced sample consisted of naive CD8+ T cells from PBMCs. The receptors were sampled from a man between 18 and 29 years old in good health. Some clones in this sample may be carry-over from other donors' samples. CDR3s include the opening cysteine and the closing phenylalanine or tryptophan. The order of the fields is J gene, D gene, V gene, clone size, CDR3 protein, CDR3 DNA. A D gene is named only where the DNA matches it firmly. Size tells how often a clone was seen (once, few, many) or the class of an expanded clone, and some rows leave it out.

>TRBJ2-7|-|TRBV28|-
CASSLIRGRTEQYF
TGTGCCAGCAGTTTAATCAGGGGACGGACCGAGCAGTACTTC
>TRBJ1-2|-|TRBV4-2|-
CASSPIPGTVNGYTF
TGTGCCAGCAGCCCCATCCCCGGAACAGTTAATGGCTACACCTTC
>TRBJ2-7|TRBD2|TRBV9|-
CASSEGLAGSSYEQYF
TGTGCCAGCAGCGAGGGACTAGCGGGGAGCTCCTACGAGCAGTACTTC
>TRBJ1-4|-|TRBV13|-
CASSLRAGDEKLFF
TGTGCCAGCAGCTTAAGGGCAGGGGATGAAAAACTGTTTTTT
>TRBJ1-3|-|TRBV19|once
CASSILLSSGNTIYF
TGTGCCAGTAGTATTTTATTAAGCTCTGGAAACACCATATATTTT
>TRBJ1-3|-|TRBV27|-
CASKDHPGSGNTIYF
TGTGCCAGCAAAGACCACCCGGGCTCTGGAAACACCATATATTTT
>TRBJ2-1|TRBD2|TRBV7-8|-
CASSPQPGTSGNEGKDEQFF
TGTGCCAGCAGCCCCCAGCCTGGGACTAGCGGGAACGAGGGTAAGGATGAGCAGTTCTTC
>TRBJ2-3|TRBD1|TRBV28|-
CASSFRTARTQGAMDTQYF
TGTGCCAGCAGTTTTAGGACGGCTAGAACACAGGGGGCTATGGATACGCAGTATTTT
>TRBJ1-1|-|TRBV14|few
CASSQEAGVAFF
TGTGCCAGCAGCCAAGAGGCGGGGGTAGCTTTCTTT
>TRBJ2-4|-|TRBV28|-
CASSLLVGDRSSQYF
TGTGCCAGCAGTTTATTGGTGGGAGACAGGTCTTCGCAGTACTTC
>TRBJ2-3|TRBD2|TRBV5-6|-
CASSTGSGGSPDTQYF
TGTGCCAGCAGCACGGGGTCTGGCGGGAGCCCAGATACGCAGTATTTT
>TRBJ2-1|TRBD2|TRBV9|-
CASSVDGGSSYNEQFF
TGTGCCAGCAGCGTAGACGGCGGGAGCTCCTACAATGAGCAGTTCTTC
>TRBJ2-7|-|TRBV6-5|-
CASSYRGSPQYF
TGTGCCAGCAGTTATAGGGGTAGCCCGCAGTACTTC
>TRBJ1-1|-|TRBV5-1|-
CASSLASASGSTEAFF
TGCGCCAGCAGCTTAGCCTCGGCCTCCGGGTCGACTGAAGCTTTCTTT
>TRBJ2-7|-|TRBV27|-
CASSEGTTEYF
TGTGCCAGCAGTGAAGGGACAACTGAGTACTTC
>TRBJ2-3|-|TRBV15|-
CATSTHLGGNPDTQYF
TGTGCCACCAGCACCCACCTAGGGGGGAACCCAGATACGCAGTATTTT
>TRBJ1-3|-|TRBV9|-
CASSVLSGNTIYF
TGTGCCAGCAGCGTCCTCTCTGGAAACACCATATATTTT
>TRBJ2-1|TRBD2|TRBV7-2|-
CASSLGLAGFYNEQFF
TGTGCCAGCAGCTTAGGGCTAGCGGGCTTCTACAATGAGCAGTTCTTC
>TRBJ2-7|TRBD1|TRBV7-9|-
CASSPWDRASSEQYF
TGTGCCAGCAGCCCCTGGGACAGGGCATCTTCCGAGCAGTACTTC